This T cell receptor (beta chain) originates from a study of blood T cell repertoires in COVID-19 (TCRdb year 2020). With respect to the entire study: Samples from collaborators originated in the United States, Italy and Spain and spanned both the acute and convalescent phases of COVID-19. The repertoires were released in a freely available public database meant as a resource for research on the immune response to SARS-CoV-2. The sample metadata nearly always contained a de-identified subject ID, COVID-19 status, age in years and sex. The material from the prospective study consisted of cDNA or gDNA derived from T cells, B-cell-depleted T cells, or PBMCs. Deeply sampled blood TCRbeta repertoires from subjects exposed to, actively infected with, or recovered from COVID-19 were included in the dataset. Where available, HLA class I and class II types were taken from metadata supplied by the sample provider and were not determined by assay-based typing. Samples came from the ongoing ImmuneRACE study (first 160 participants) plus 1,254 subjects from 6 global collaborators.

Here is what the overall study found, with its caveats: The quantity of clinical and demographic metadata differed by source and by participant and was supplied without curation.

One collaborating source in Seattle enrolled patients while the patients were actively infected and followed the patients over time throughout the course of disease. The collaborating institutions used their own protocols to collect whole blood in K2EDTA tubes. For TCRbeta analysis, collaborators shipped samples in one of three forms: frozen whole blood, isolated PBMCs, or DNA extracted from either of those sample types. As to this clone: Its antigen remains undetermined. No base quality values were provided; no much bigger clone lies one nucleotide off.

The CDR3 covers 8 residues, taking in both the cysteine and the phenylalanine. Only CDR3 DNA is held: 24 bases, read in frame from base 1. The V end loses 6 bases and the J end loses 11 bases, and a stretch of 4 bases separates them. The immunoSEQ Assay, a bias-controlled multiplex PCR, was used to amplify TCRbeta CDR3 regions from genomic DNA. Processing in the source paper ran as follows. The number of nucleated cells in each sample was estimated from the amplification of reference gene primers within the assay. To quantify the absolute abundance of each unique TCRbeta CDR3 rearrangement, sequence reads were collapsed and filtered. For each sample, productive Simpson clonality was calculated by taking the square root of Simpson's diversity index across productive rearrangements. TCRdb holds this immuneACCESS table with in-frame rearrangements only. Some clones are missing; in checked studies, unresolved V genes explain under half, and the rest has no known cause. V, J and clone size are those of that table, while D and trimming were read from the DNA. The sample table holds some 190,000 clones, of which approximately 80% were seen once. The biggest ten clones account for around 7.8% of the sample.

This chain joins TRBV6-7 to TRBJ1-1; confidence is insufficient to name the D gene. TRBV6-7 is an open reading frame, and its role is uncertain. This TCR was recovered from a woman older than 75 with COVID-19, enrolled during active disease. The source material was peripheral blood. CDR3 reads: CASRSAFF. The nucleotide sequence reads TGTGCCAGCAGAAGCGCTTTCTTT.